The next 7 T cell receptor beta chains were all read from a single sample in a study of identical twins. Using its own MiXCR run on the 5' RACE reads, TCRdb lists one record per CDR3 protein. This table holds 1,800,000 or so distinct CDR3 sequences, about 32% found once. The sequencing sample was made of cord blood. These receptors originate from a newborn girl in good health.

In its sample, this clonotype was seen many times. The CDR3 coding sequence is TGCAGCGTATCGGAGGGGAATGAAAAACTGTTTTTT. Its protein is CSVSEGNEKLFF. The rearrangement links TRBV29-1 to TRBJ1-4; D perhaps matches TRBD1 (5 bases). Germline loops: CDR1 SQVTM, CDR2 ANQGSEA. V lost 6 bases, J lost 5 bases, and 10 bases lay in between. The CDR3 length is 12 residues.

Only a few counts were recorded for this clonotype. V is TRBV27 and J is TRBJ1-1; tentative D call: TRBD1 (5 bases). CDR3 length equals 14 residues. Germline-derived CDR1 and CDR2 are MNHEY and SMNVEV (reference sequence). V lost 5 bases and J 0 bases, leaving 10 bases between the germline ends. This CDR3 reads CASSTPTVNTEAFF. The CDR3 DNA follows: TGTGCCAGCAGTACCCCGACAGTGAACACTGAAGCTTTCTTT.

This clonotype came up a few times. The rearrangement joins TRBV11-2 to TRBJ2-7; 7 nucleotides line up with TRBD2. CDR1 SGHAT and CDR2 FQNNGV come from the germline V gene. The CDR3 loop spans 15 amino acids. The trim removed 3 bases at V and 3 bases at J, leaving 8 bases unmatched. DNA of the CDR3: TGTGCCAGCAGCTTGCGGACTAGTAGGGTCTACGAGCAGTACTTC. This gives the protein CASSLRTSRVYEQYF.

The chain has TRBV6-5 and TRBJ2-7; D is perhaps TRBD1 or TRBD2 (5 bases each). Germline values: CDR1 MNHEY, CDR2 SVGAGI. This CDR3 has 14 residues. Trimming removed 6 bases at V and 4 bases at J, with 16 bases between. The CDR3 protein is CASSPGRNPYEQYF. As DNA, the CDR3 is TGTGCCAGCAGCCCGGGACGGAACCCGTACGAGCAGTACTTC.

This clonotype turned up a few times. The chain combines TRBV20-1 with TRBJ1-4; D gene unclear. CDR1 is DFQATT and CDR2 is SNEGSKA in the germline V gene (reference sequence). CDR3 size: 15 residues. Trimming left V 2 bases short and J 5 bases short, with 15 bases between. CDR3 residues: CSARPPTGRNEKLFF. CDR3 bases: TGCAGTGCTAGACCGCCGACGGGAAGAAATGAAAAACTGTTTTTT.

This clonotype was counted between two and nine times. V gene TRBV6-5 combines with J gene TRBJ2-3, with 7 positions matching TRBD2. Trimming cost V 0 bases and J 2 bases; bases outside gene matches: 8. CDR3 length equals 17 residues. Germline CDR1 MNHEY, CDR2 SVGAGI. CDR3 coding DNA: TGTGCCAGCAGTTACTCATGGGGGGGAATCCCCACAGATACGCAGTATTTT. Translated: CASSYSWGGIPTDTQYF.

As regards this clonotype: A much larger clone differs by one base, so this may be a read error. J is TRBJ2-7 and V is TRBV29-1, with TRBD2 matching 7 bases. The CDR3 is made up of 14 amino acids. V shed 3 bases, J shed 7 bases, and the junction held 12 bases outside the gene matches. Germline-derived CDR1 and CDR2 are SQVTM and ANQGSEA. The CDR3 DNA sequence: TGCAGCGTTGAGGGGCGGGAGTTGGATAATGAGCAGTACTTC. Encoded protein: CSVEGRELDNEQYF.